The 13 T cell receptor beta chains presented below share a single source sample, sequenced in a study of T cell repertoires in cytomegalovirus infection. No antigen has been identified for these receptors. TCRdb reanalysed the reads using MiXCR and keeps one entry per CDR3 protein. The table records approximately 390,000 distinct CDR3 sequences, about 35% of them present only once. This specimen was cultured PBMCs, taken from culture after CMV antigen stimulation. All receptors come from a human donor in good health (CMV status not recorded). Some clones in this sample may be carry-over from other donors' samples.

The J gene is TRBJ1-5, the V gene TRBV19, with unresolved D. The ends were cut back, 7 bases at V and 0 bases at J, with 13 bases in the middle. The CDR3 loop spans 15 amino acids. Germline lookup yields CDR1 LNHDA and CDR2 SQIVND (reference sequence). The DNA of the CDR3 is TGTGCCAGTACGACGGACCATTATAGCAATCAGCCCCAGCATTTT. It codes for CASTTDHYSNQPQHF.

The V call is TRBV7-9, the J call TRBJ1-5, with TRBD1 as a possible D gene (5 bases). The CDR3 covers 17 residues. V dropped 1 base and J dropped 7 bases, with 20 bases sitting between them. Germline loops: CDR1 SEHNR, CDR2 FQNEAQ (reference sequence). CDR3 protein: CASSLVGREGYGQPQHF. CDR3 DNA sequence: TGTGCCAGCAGCTTAGTGGGCAGGGAGGGATATGGGCAGCCCCAGCATTTT.

The table lists this clonotype with a few counts. The CDR3 nucleotides are TGTGCCAGCAACTCACTTTTTCCGGGACAGGGAAGGAACACCATATATTTT. Residues: CASNSLFPGQGRNTIYF. The chain employs TRBV12-3 or TRBV12-4 and TRBJ1-3; 9 positions agree with TRBD1. The CDR3 extends over 17 amino acids. V trimming: 7 bases; J trimming: 7 bases; junction bases outside the gene matches: 17.

The V gene is TRBV5-5, the J gene TRBJ1-4; TRBD1 matches 9 bases. The V gene end was trimmed by 2 bases and the J gene end by 11 bases; junction bases not matched to a gene: 10. The length of the CDR3 is 15 residues. The germline V gene has CDR1 SGHKS and CDR2 YYEKEE (reference sequence). This CDR3 reads CASSLRTGEPTKLFF. The CDR3 DNA sequence: TGTGCCAGCAGCTTACGGACAGGGGAGCCTACTAAACTGTTTTTT.

This clonotype has a handful of counts. The CDR3 DNA reads as TGTGCCAGCAGTGGGAGGTATTCCTATGGCTACACCTTC. It codes for CASSGRYSYGYTF. The chain has TRBV2 and TRBJ1-2, with D unclear. V lost 4 bases to trimming and J lost 4 bases, with 10 bases between them. The CDR3 spans 13 residues. The germline gives CDR1 SNHLY, CDR2 FYNNEI. The full variable domain, its missing parts supplied by reference TRBV2 and TRBJ1-2, is EPEVTQTPSHQVTQMGQEVILRCVPISNHLYFYWYRQILGQKVEFLVSFYNNEISEKSEIFDDQFSVERPDGSNFTLKIRSTKLEDSAMYFCASSGRYSYGYTFGSGTRLTVV.

The chain is built from TRBV11-2 and TRBJ2-5, with 7 bases that match TRBD2. The CDR3 is 14 residues long. The ends lost 5 bases at V and 1 base at J; junction bases unmatched: 4. Germline CDR1 and CDR2: SGHAT and FQNNGV. CDR3 region: CASSDRLAQETQYF. CDR3 sequence (DNA): TGTGCCAGCAGCGACAGACTAGCCCAAGAGACCCAGTACTTC. Combining the CDR3 with reference TRBV11-2 and TRBJ2-5 gives the whole variable domain EAGVAQSPRYKIIEKRQSVAFWCNPISGHATLYWYQQILGQGPKLLIQFQNNGVVDDSQLPKDRFSAERLKGVDSTLKIQPAKLEDSAVYLCASSDRLAQETQYFGPGTRLLVL.

The chain has TRBV6-2 or TRBV6-3 and TRBJ2-2; unclear D gene. The CDR3 loop spans 14 amino acids. Germline V gene data show CDR1 as MNHEY and CDR2 as SVGEGT. The germline V and J ends were trimmed by 6 bases and 2 bases, with 10 bases remaining between them. The chain's CDR3 is CASRTFPNTGELFF. The CDR3 DNA reads as TGTGCCAGCAGGACATTCCCCAACACCGGGGAGCTGTTTTTT.

This clonotype was counted between two and nine times. The gene calls are TRBV6-2 or TRBV6-3 and TRBJ1-1; 7 bases are a match to TRBD1. The CDR3 spans 14 residues. Germline trimming cut 5 bases from V and 3 bases from J; bases unmatched to any gene: 6. CDR1 MNHEY and CDR2 SVGEGT come from the germline V gene. CDR3 coding DNA: TGTGCCAGCAGTGTACGACAGGGCTACACTGAAGCTTTCTTT. This codes for CASSVRQGYTEAFF.

This clonotype was seen many times. The V call is TRBV7-9, the J call TRBJ2-7; D ambiguous. The CDR3 extends over 13 amino acids. The germline V gene has CDR1 SEHNR and CDR2 FQNEAQ (reference sequence). Trimming shortened V by 4 bases and J by 4 bases, and 11 bases separated the two germline ends. The CDR3, as DNA: TGTGCCAGCAGCTCCGGACCCATATACGAGCAGTACGTC. Its translation: CASSSGPIYEQYV.

The chain has TRBV11-3 and TRBJ2-1; D remains ambiguous. This CDR3 is built from 12 residues. Looked up from germline, CDR1 is SGHNT and CDR2 is YENEEA. V lost 10 bases and J lost 8, with 15 bases in between. DNA of the CDR3: TGTGCCACCAGGATAGGAGACGATGAGCAGTTCTTC. Its protein product is CATRIGDDEQFF.

This clonotype was observed a few times. The chain is built from TRBV7-2 and TRBJ1-3; the D is unclear. Germline CDR1 reads SGHTA; CDR2 reads FQGNSA. V lost 4 bases and J 0 bases, leaving 7 bases between the germline ends. The CDR3 sequence is 14 residues long. The CDR3 nucleotides read TGTGCCAGCAGCTCGGGCCTCTCTGGAAACACCATATATTTT. Protein product: CASSSGLSGNTIYF.

V and J are TRBV12-3 or TRBV12-4 and TRBJ2-7; D gene unclear. The CDR3 is 12 amino acids. With 6 bases removed from V and 6 bases from J, the gap between germline ends came to 12 bases. The CDR3 here is CASSRTWSEQYF. As DNA, the CDR3 is TGTGCCAGCAGCCGAACCTGGTCCGAGCAGTACTTC.

This clonotype was counted between two and nine times. CDR3 coding DNA: TGTGCCAGCAGTCCGTCCGGGACGGGACATGGCTACACCTTC. It specifies CASSPSGTGHGYTF. The rearrangement joins TRBV27 to TRBJ1-2, with D possibly being TRBD1 (5 bases). The CDR3 loop spans 14 amino acids. Germline V lookup: CDR1 MNHEY, CDR2 SMNVEV (reference sequence). Trimming took off 5 bases at V and 6 bases at J, with 16 bases between the two ends.